Following are 20 T cell receptor beta chains from one sample sequenced in a study of shared clonotypes between healthy human individuals. Using immunoSEQ multiplex PCR, the repertoire was profiled, and TCRdb retains in-frame clones only, with some absent. Altogether about 680,000 clones are present, roughly 73% being singletons, with the ten largest covering around 2%. The sequencing sample was made of memory CD4+ T cells sorted from blood. The subset was: CD45RA-negative fraction. Receptors originate from a woman aged 25 to 39 in good health.

The chain uses TRBV6-1 and TRBJ2-3; D gene ambiguous. The CDR3 runs 14 residues. The V end was cut by 3 bases, the J end by 1 base, with 8 bases between. The germline V gene encodes CDR1 MNHNS and CDR2 SASEGT. CDR3 amino acids: CASSDSTGTDTQYF. The CDR3 nucleotides read TGTGCCAGCAGTGATAGTACAGGCACAGATACGCAGTATTTT.

This sequence joins TRBV28 and TRBJ1-4, with D tentatively TRBD1 (5 bases). CDR1 is MDHEN and CDR2 is SYDVKM in the germline V gene. V shed 4 bases and J shed 8 bases, with 8 bases lying between them. CDR3 length equals 12 residues. Written as DNA, the CDR3 is TGTGCCAGCAGTTGGCACAGGGAAAAACTGTTTTTT. This codes for CASSWHREKLFF. Together with reference TRBV28 and TRBJ1-4, the CDR3 gives the full variable domain: DVKVTQSSRYLVKRTGEKVFLECVQDMDHENMFWYRQDPGLGLRLIYFSYDVKMKEKGDIPEGYSVSREKKERFSLILESASTNQTSMYLCASSWHREKLFFGSGTQLSVL.

The J gene is TRBJ2-1, the V gene TRBV5-4; 9 bases fit TRBD2. The CDR3 loop spans 15 amino acids. Germline V gene lookup returns CDR1 SGHNT and CDR2 YYREEE (reference sequence). The trim removed 0 bases at V and 6 bases at J, leaving 4 bases unmatched. CDR3 residues: CASSLVLAGLNEQFF. The CDR3 DNA is TGTGCCAGCAGCTTGGTGCTAGCGGGACTCAATGAGCAGTTCTTC.

V and J are TRBV2 and TRBJ2-3; 12 positions agree with TRBD2. V lost 10 bases and J lost 4; bases outside the gene matches: 6. Per the germline V gene, CDR1 is SNHLY and CDR2 is FYNNEI. The CDR3 sequence is 14 residues long. CDR3 sequence reads: CATRTSGNSDTQYF. The CDR3, as DNA: TGTGCCACGCGGACTAGCGGGAACTCAGATACGCAGTATTTT.

This rearrangement joins TRBV6-5 to TRBJ2-7; the D gene is possibly TRBD2 (5 bases). The CDR3 runs 15 residues. Germline-derived CDR1 and CDR2 are MNHEY and SVGAGI. Deletions cut 0 bases from V and 6 bases from J, with 15 bases between. CDR3 in DNA: TGTGCCAGCAGTTACTCATCGGGGTCCTCGACCGAGCAGTACTTC. This translates into CASSYSSGSSTEQYF.

The rearrangement uses TRBV19 and TRBJ2-5; 7 nucleotides line up with TRBD2. The CDR3 has 14 amino acids. Germline lookup yields CDR1 LNHDA and CDR2 SQIVND (reference sequence). V gave up 3 bases and J gave up 3 bases; unmatched junction bases: 4. CDR3 nucleotides: TGTGCCAGTAGTATGTCTGCGGGGGAAGAGACCCAGTACTTC. Protein product: CASSMSAGEETQYF.

This chain joins TRBV21-1 and TRBJ1-5. TRBV21-1 is labeled a pseudogene. This CDR3 has 12 amino acids. The CDR3 DNA reads TGTGCCAGCAACTCTCGAGGGCAGCCCCAGCATTTT. Protein product: CASNSRGQPQHF.

The DNA of the CDR3 is TGTGCCAGCAGTGCACTAGCGGGAAACTACAATGAGCAGTTCTTC. Encoded protein: CASSALAGNYNEQFF. The chain couples TRBV2 to TRBJ2-1; 10 bases fit TRBD2. The ends lost 4 bases at V and 3 bases at J; junction bases unmatched: 3. Germline V gene lookup returns CDR1 SNHLY and CDR2 FYNNEI. This CDR3 is built from 15 residues.

J is TRBJ1-1 and V is TRBV15; TRBD1 matches at 7 bases. With 4 bases clipped from V and 6 bases from J, the junction kept 5 bases outside the gene matches. The length of the CDR3 is 13 residues. Germline V gene data show CDR1 as LNHNV and CDR2 as YYDKDF (reference sequence). CDR3 nucleotides: TGTGCCACCAGCACCGGGACAGTCCCTGAAGCTTTCTTT. It translates to CATSTGTVPEAFF.

The genes are TRBV27 and TRBJ1-2; 8 nucleotides line up with TRBD1. The trim removed 5 bases at V and 4 bases at J, leaving 12 bases unmatched. Germline V gene sequence: CDR1 MNHEY, CDR2 SMNVEV (reference sequence). The CDR3 has 16 residues. Here the CDR3 reads CASSEAGTGDIYGYTF. The DNA of the CDR3 is TGTGCCAGCAGTGAAGCGGGGACAGGCGATATCTATGGCTACACCTTC.

Concerning this clone itself: One junction end disagrees with the germline gene, perhaps due to a read error. This sequence joins TRBV15 and TRBJ2-4; the D is unclear. Germline V CDR1 and CDR2: LNHNV, YYDKDF (reference sequence). The CDR3 spans 16 residues. The CDR3 bases are TGTGCCACCAGCCGAGACACATCTGGGGCCAAAAACATTCAGTACTTC. This gives the protein CATSRDTSGAKNIQYF.

This clone was seen repeatedly, ten times or more. The chain carries TRBV19 and TRBJ2-1; 10 positions agree with TRBD2. The CDR3 contains 15 residues. CDR1 is LNHDA and CDR2 is SQIVND in the germline V gene (reference sequence). The ends lost 3 bases at V and 5 bases at J; junction bases unmatched: 4. The CDR3 bases are TGTGCCAGTAGTATCTGGCTAGCGGGAGACAATGAGCAGTTCTTC. Its translation is CASSIWLAGDNEQFF.

The chain couples TRBV6-1 to TRBJ2-2; D remains unclear. Trimming shortened V by 6 bases and J by 5 bases, and 4 bases separated the two germline ends. From germline, CDR1 is MNHNS and CDR2 SASEGT. There are 11 residues in the CDR3. In nucleotides, the CDR3 is TGTGCCAGCAGATATACCGGGGAGCTGTTTTTT. Residues: CASRYTGELFF.

J is TRBJ2-1 and V is TRBV6-6, with TRBD2 as a possible D gene (6 bases). V lost 6 bases, J lost 6 bases, and 15 bases lay in between. The CDR3 has 14 amino acids. From germline, CDR1 is MNHNY and CDR2 SVGAGI (reference sequence). The CDR3 protein is CASRILASVNEQFF. CDR3 coding DNA: TGTGCCAGCAGGATCCTAGCGAGCGTCAATGAGCAGTTCTTC.

As for this clone: This likely came from a read error, as a far larger clone is one base away. At the DNA level, this CDR3 is encoded by other sequences in the same sample as well. The chain carries TRBV28 and TRBJ2-7; no definite D call. V lost 4 bases to trimming and J lost 3 bases, with 4 bases between them. The CDR3 sequence is 11 residues long. Germline V lookup: CDR1 MDHEN, CDR2 SYDVKM. The CDR3 DNA reads as TGTGCCAGCAGTTCAAACTACGAGCAGTACTTC. Its translation is CASSSNYEQYF.

The table lists this clone with many counts. The chain links TRBV6-5 to TRBJ2-6; D is possibly TRBD1 or TRBD2 (5 bases each). This CDR3 contains 15 residues. CDR1 and CDR2 from the germline V gene are MNHEY and SVGAGI. V was pared by 8 bases and J by 0 bases, with 11 bases between. CDR3 in amino acids: CASRDPSSGANVLTF. The CDR3 region has the DNA TGTGCCAGCCGGGACCCTAGCTCTGGGGCCAACGTCCTGACTTTC.

The chain has TRBV28 and TRBJ1-2; the match to TRBD1 covers 8 bases. The J segment lost 7 bases and the V segment lost 1 base, leaving 8 bases of the junction unmatched. This CDR3 has 15 amino acids. Germline V CDR1 and CDR2: MDHEN, SYDVKM. For the CDR3, the DNA is TGTGCCAGCAGTTTATACAGGGGGAGCATGGGTGGCTACACCTTC. It specifies CASSLYRGSMGGYTF.

V and J are TRBV28 and TRBJ2-3; 7 bases are a match to TRBD2. With 4 bases clipped from V and 5 bases from J, the junction kept 12 bases outside the gene matches. The CDR3 has 16 amino acids. Germline CDR1 and CDR2: MDHEN and SYDVKM. This CDR3 is CASSSPGTIREDTQYF. The CDR3 bases are TGTGCCAGCAGTTCTCCCGGGACTATCAGGGAAGATACGCAGTATTTT.

The V and J genes are TRBV2 and TRBJ1-3; D is undetermined. There are 12 residues in the CDR3. V lost 6 bases and J lost 5, with 8 bases in between. The germline V gene encodes CDR1 SNHLY and CDR2 FYNNEI. The CDR3 protein is CASSAVRNTIYF. In nucleotides, the CDR3 is TGTGCCAGCAGCGCTGTCCGAAACACCATATATTTT.

J is TRBJ1-2 and V is TRBV27; D perhaps matches TRBD1 (6 bases). The V end was cut by 6 bases, the J end by 8 bases, with 25 bases between. The V gene's germline CDR1 is MNHEY and CDR2 SMNVEV (reference sequence). This CDR3 region has 16 residues. The CDR3 coding sequence is TGTGCCAGCAGGTCGGGACATTCCAACCCTAACTTCGGCTACACCTTC. Translated: CASRSGHSNPNFGYTF.